This entry lists 13 T cell receptor beta chains sequenced from one sample in a study of T cell responses to AZD1222 COVID-19 vaccine (dated by TCRdb to the early 2020s). The sample's time point label, decoded: about 28 days (+/-7) after the second vaccine dose. The library came from the immunoSEQ multiplex PCR assay. In TCRdb, the immuneACCESS table is reduced to in-frame sequences with V and J assigned. These tables do not hold every clone; where another copy was compared, an unresolved V gene accounts for under half, and the others remain unexplained. The sample contains approximately 110,000 clones, about 87% of them found a single time. The ten largest clones add up to 6.5% of the sample. Sequencing used peripheral blood, obtained 28 days after the second AZD1222 dose. The receptors were sampled from an adult who received the AZD1222 COVID-19 vaccine.

The chain recombines TRBV7-2 with TRBJ1-6, with 9 bases identical to TRBD1. Germline CDR1 reads SGHTA; CDR2 reads FQGNSA. This CDR3 region has 13 residues. Trimming removed 7 bases from V and 7 bases from J; junction bases left unmatched: 2. The CDR3 sequence is CASKGQGNSPLHF. The CDR3 DNA follows: TGTGCCAGCAAGGGACAGGGAAATTCACCCCTCCACTTT. Full variable domain (rest looked up from reference TRBV7-2 and TRBJ1-6): GAGVSQSPSNKVTEKGKDVELRCDPISGHTALYWYRQSLGQGLEFLIYFQGNSAPDKSGLPSDRFSAERTGGSVSTLTIQRTQQEDSAVYLCASKGQGNSPLHFGNGTRLTVT.

This chain links TRBV7-2 with TRBJ2-3; 12 bases line up with TRBD2. The CDR3 has 16 amino acids. V shed 5 bases and J 8 bases; nucleotides not matched to a gene: 11. The V gene's germline CDR1 is SGHTA and CDR2 FQGNSA. CDR3 DNA: TGTGCCAGCAGCCCCCGGGCTAGCGGGGGGGTCCTTACGCAGTATTTT. Translated, it gives CASSPRASGGVLTQYF.

This clone occurred a few times. J is TRBJ2-7 and V is TRBV18; D remains unclear. Germline assignment: CDR1 KGHSH and CDR2 LQKENI. Trimming pared 0 bases from V and 1 base from J, leaving 7 bases between. The CDR3 contains 14 residues. CDR3 region: CASSPPGFSYEQYF. The CDR3 coding sequence is TGTGCCAGCTCACCACCGGGGTTTTCCTACGAGCAGTACTTC.

The chain carries TRBV18 and TRBJ2-3; D unresolved. V was trimmed by 2 bases and J by 3 bases, leaving 12 bases between them. Germline CDR1 is KGHSH and CDR2 is LQKENI. The CDR3 length is 15 residues. CDR3 in DNA: TGTGCCAGCTCACCAAGGACCCCGAGAACAGATACGCAGTATTTT. It specifies CASSPRTPRTDTQYF.

The chain is built from TRBV15 and TRBJ1-1; tentative D call: TRBD1 (6 bases). The CDR3 is 15 amino acids. CDR1 and CDR2 (germline): LNHNV, YYDKDF (reference sequence). V shed 0 bases and J shed 6 bases, with 14 bases lying between them. The CDR3 loop reads CATSREVGAVAEAFF. The CDR3, as DNA: TGTGCCACCAGCAGAGAGGTGGGGGCAGTCGCTGAAGCTTTCTTT.

The genes are TRBV6-1 and TRBJ2-3, with D unresolved. Germline CDR1 reads MNHNS; CDR2 reads SASEGT. The CDR3 loop spans 14 amino acids. Trimming removed 2 bases at V and 8 bases at J, with 14 bases between. The CDR3 bases are TGTGCCAGCAGTGAAAGCCTCTTGCGAGTTACGCAGTATTTT. It is translated as CASSESLLRVTQYF.

The J gene is TRBJ1-3, the V gene TRBV2; D is ambiguous. Between the trimmed V and J ends, which lost 1 base and 8 bases, there was a span of 6 bases. Germline loops: CDR1 SNHLY, CDR2 FYNNEI. The length of the CDR3 is 12 residues. The CDR3 nucleotides are TGTGCCAGCAGTGAAGGGACGTACACCATATATTTT. Its protein is CASSEGTYTIYF.

This chain connects TRBV2 to TRBJ2-7, with D unclear. Per germline, CDR1 SNHLY and CDR2 FYNNEI. V was shortened by 9 bases and J by 3 bases, with 15 bases between the two germline ends. The CDR3 has 13 residues. CDR3 protein: CARTRPTDYEQYF. The CDR3 DNA reads TGTGCCAGGACCCGGCCCACCGACTACGAGCAGTACTTC.

As for this clone: The germline gene is not matched at one end of the junction; a read error may be the cause. The chain joins TRBV5-5 to TRBJ1-4; 7 bases are shared with TRBD1. The germline V gene has CDR1 SGHKS and CDR2 YYEKEE (reference sequence). CDR3 length: 15 residues. The CDR3 here is CASRLAGTVNEKLFF. CDR3 nucleotide sequence: TGTGCCAGCAGATTGGCCGGGACAGTTAATGAAAAACTGTTTTTT.

The chain is built from TRBV6-1 and TRBJ1-6, with TRBD1 as a possible D gene (5 bases). The germline V gene has CDR1 MNHNS and CDR2 SASEGT. This CDR3 has 16 amino acids. V lost 1 base, J lost 9 bases, and 16 bases lay in between. The CDR3 DNA reads as TGTGCCAGCAGTGAAGGGCCAGGGTTGGGAGGTTCACCCCTCCACTTT. It encodes CASSEGPGLGGSPLHF.

The V gene is TRBV11-2, the J gene TRBJ1-4; tentatively, D is TRBD1 (6 bases). There are 16 residues in the CDR3. The germline V and J ends were trimmed by 5 bases and 8 bases, with 21 bases remaining between them. Germline V gene data show CDR1 as SGHAT and CDR2 as FQNNGV. The CDR3 protein is CASSPVRGQGGEKLFF. The CDR3 bases are TGTGCCAGCAGCCCCGTCAGGGGCCAGGGAGGAGAAAAACTGTTTTTT.

This clone was seen just once. The V call is TRBV5-8, the J call TRBJ2-2; TRBD2 matches 7 bases. CDR1 and CDR2 from the germline V gene are SGHTS and YDEGEE. The CDR3 runs 16 residues. V was clipped by 4 bases and J by 1 base; unmatched bases: 7. In nucleotides, the CDR3 is TGTGCCAGCAGCGGGGGAGGGACTTGGAACACCGGGGAGCTGTTTTTT. Protein product: CASSGGGTWNTGELFF. Full variable domain (rest looked up from reference TRBV5-8 and TRBJ2-2): EAGVTQSPTHLIKTRGQQATLRCSPISGHTSVYWYQQALGLGLQFLLWYDEGEERNRGNFPPRFSGRQFPNYSSELNVNALELEDSALYLCASSGGGTWNTGELFFGEGSRLTVL.

The J gene is TRBJ2-1, the V gene TRBV4-3; 10 bases align to TRBD2. This CDR3 has 17 amino acids. CDR1 and CDR2 (germline): LGHNA, YSLEER. Germline trimming cut 4 bases from V and 0 bases from J; bases unmatched to any gene: 6. The CDR3 DNA reads TGCGCCAGCAGCCCCAGTAGCGGGGGGTTCTCCTACAATGAGCAGTTCTTC. It specifies CASSPSSGGFSYNEQFF.